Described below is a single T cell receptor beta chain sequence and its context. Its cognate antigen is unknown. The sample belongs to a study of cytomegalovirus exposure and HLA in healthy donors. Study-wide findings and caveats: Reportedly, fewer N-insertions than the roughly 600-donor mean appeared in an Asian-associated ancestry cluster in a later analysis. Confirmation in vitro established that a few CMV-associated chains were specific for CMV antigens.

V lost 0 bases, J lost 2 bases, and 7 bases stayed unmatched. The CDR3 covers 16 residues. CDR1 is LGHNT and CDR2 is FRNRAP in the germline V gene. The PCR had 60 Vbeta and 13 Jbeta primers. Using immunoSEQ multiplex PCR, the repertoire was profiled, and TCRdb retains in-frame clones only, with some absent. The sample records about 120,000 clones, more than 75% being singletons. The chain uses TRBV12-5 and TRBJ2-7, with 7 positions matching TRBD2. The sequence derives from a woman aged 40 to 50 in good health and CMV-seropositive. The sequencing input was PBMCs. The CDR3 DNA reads TGTGCTAGTGGTTTGGTAAAGCTAGGGACTACCTACGAGCAGTACTTC. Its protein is CASGLVKLGTTYEQYF.